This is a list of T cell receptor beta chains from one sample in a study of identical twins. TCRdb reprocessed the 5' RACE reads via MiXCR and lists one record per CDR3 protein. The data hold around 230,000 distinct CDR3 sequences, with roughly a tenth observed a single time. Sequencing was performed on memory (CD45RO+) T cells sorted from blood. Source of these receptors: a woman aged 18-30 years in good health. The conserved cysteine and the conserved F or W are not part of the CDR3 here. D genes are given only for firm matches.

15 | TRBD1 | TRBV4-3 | ASRKSFRVDRGNEQF
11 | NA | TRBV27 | ASRGPNLYEQY
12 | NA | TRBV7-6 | ASSLAGVTVEQF
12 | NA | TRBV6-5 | ASSSRVGDSPLH
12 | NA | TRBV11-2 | ASSLLARRETQY
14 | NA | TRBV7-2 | ASSFGPGASYNEQF
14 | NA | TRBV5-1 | ASSGPTGDPGDEQF
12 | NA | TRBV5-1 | ASSLTLVGDEAF
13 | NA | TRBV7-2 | ASSYQRQATGELF
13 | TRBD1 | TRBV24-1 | ATSDRDRERNEQF
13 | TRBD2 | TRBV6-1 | ASSSTSGRAREQF
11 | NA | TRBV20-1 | SASLGFQETQY
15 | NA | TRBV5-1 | ASSLHEAGGSSYEQY
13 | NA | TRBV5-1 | ASSLAPIMNTEAF
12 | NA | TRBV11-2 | ASSLVNLNTEAF
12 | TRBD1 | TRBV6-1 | ASRDTGGKTEAF
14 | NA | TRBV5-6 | ASSPLRTPKTGELF
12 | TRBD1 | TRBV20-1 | SARAPGGITEAF
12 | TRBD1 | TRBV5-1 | ASSSTGLGAEAF
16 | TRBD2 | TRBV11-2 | ASSKGLAGSSGANVLT
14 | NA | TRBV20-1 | SAHDPGGLSSYEQY
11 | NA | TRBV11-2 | ASKASRSDTQY
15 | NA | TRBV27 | ASSLPPGDSGTYEQY
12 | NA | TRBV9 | ASSPRAEGGELF
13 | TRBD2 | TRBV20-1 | SATAGTSITGELF
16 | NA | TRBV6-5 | ASSSPPGSSSGANVLT
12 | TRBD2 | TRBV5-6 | ASSLLGTSTVQY
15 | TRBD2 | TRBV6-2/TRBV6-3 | ASSYPVAGGSQETQY
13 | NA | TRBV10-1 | ASSESTDSSNEQY
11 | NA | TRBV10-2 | ASRGGTLTEAF
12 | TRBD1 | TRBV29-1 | SVDSGQGNYGYT
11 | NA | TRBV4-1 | ASSQGAVYGYT
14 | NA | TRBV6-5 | ASSYSIPSLGYEQF
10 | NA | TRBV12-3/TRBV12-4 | ASSVSSQPQH
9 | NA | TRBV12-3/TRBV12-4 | ASSFYNEQF
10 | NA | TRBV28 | ASSLGTGGAF
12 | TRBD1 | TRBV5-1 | ASSLVGTGDIQY
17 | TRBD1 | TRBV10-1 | ASSPGPGQTFANTGELF
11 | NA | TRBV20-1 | SACQPPVVEAF
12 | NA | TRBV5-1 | ASSLGDARKEQY
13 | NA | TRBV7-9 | ASSLNGRVGQPQH
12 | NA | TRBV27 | ASKGTRLTGELF